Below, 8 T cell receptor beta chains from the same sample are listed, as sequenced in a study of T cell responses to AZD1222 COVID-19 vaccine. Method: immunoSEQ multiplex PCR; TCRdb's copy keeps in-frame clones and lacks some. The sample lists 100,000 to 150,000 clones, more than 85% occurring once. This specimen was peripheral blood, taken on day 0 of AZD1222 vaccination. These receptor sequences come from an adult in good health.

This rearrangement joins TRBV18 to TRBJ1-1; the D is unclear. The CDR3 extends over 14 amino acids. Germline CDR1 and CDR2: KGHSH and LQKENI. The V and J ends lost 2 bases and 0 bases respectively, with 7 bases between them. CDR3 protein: CASSPERVNTEAFF. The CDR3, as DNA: TGTGCCAGCTCACCAGAACGAGTGAACACTGAAGCTTTCTTT.

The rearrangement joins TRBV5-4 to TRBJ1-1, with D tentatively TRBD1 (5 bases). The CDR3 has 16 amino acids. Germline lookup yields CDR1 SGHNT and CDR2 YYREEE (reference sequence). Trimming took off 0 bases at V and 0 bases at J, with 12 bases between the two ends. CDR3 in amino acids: CASSLGGRGLNTEAFF. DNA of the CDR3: TGTGCCAGCAGCTTGGGGGGACGAGGGCTGAACACTGAAGCTTTCTTT.

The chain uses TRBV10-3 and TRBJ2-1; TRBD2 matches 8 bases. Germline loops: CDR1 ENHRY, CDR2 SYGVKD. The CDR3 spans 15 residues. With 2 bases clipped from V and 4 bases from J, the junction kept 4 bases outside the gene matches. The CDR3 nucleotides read TGTGCCATCAGTGAGAGGACTAGCTTATACAATGAGCAGTTCTTC. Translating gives CAISERTSLYNEQFF.

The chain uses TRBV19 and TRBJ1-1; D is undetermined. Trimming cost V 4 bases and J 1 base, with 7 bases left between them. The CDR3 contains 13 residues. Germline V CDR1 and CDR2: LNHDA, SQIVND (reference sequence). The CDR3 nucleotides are TGTGCCAGTAGTACTGACCCGAACACTGAAGCTTTCTTT. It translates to CASSTDPNTEAFF.

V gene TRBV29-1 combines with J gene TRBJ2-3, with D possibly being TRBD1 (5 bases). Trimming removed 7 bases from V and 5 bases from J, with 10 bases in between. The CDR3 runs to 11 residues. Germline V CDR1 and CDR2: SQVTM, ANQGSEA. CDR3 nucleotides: TGCAGCGCCCAAAGGGGAGATACGCAGTATTTT. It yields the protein CSAQRGDTQYF.

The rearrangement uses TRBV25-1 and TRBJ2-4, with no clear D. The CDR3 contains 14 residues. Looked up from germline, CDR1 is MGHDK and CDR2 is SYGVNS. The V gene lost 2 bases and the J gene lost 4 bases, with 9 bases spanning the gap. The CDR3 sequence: CASSETGIKNIQYF. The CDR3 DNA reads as TGTGCCAGCAGTGAAACTGGGATTAAAAACATTCAGTACTTC. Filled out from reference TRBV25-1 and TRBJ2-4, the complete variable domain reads EADIYQTPRYLVIGTGKKITLECSQTMGHDKMYWYQQDPGMELHLIHYSYGVNSTEKGDLSSESTVSRIRTEHFPLTLESARPSHTSQYLCASSETGIKNIQYFGAGTRLSVL.

In DNA, the CDR3 is TGTGCCAGCAGTTTAATAGCTGATTCACCCCTCCACTTT. Translation: CASSLIADSPLHF. V is TRBV12-3 or TRBV12-4 and J is TRBJ1-6; D gene unclear. The CDR3 runs to 13 residues. The ends were cut back, 2 bases at V and 8 bases at J, with 7 bases in the middle.

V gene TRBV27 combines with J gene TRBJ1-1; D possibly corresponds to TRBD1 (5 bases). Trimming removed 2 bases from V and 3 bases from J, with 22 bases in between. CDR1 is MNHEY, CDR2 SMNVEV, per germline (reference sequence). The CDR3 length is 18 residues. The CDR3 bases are TGTGCCAGCAGTTTAATTAAACCGGGGCGGGGCAGGGACACTGAAGCTTTCTTT. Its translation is CASSLIKPGRGRDTEAFF.